This T cell receptor (beta chain) emerged from a study of tumor-infiltrating lymphocytes in primary liver carcinoma. Total RNA and DNA came together from roughly 20-30 mg of bulk tissue without cell sorting. This CDR3 region has 13 residues. Germline V lookup: CDR1 SGHAT, CDR2 FQDESV (reference sequence). Making TCR beta cDNA involved approximately 510 ng total RNA and a constant-region primer. Sequencing libraries for TCR beta derived from three nested multiplex PCR rounds that used slightly modified ARM-PCR. In the first two PCR rounds, TRBV1-TRBV30 forward primers were paired with a C-beta reverse primer, and each round lasted roughly 10 cycles. TCRdb passed the multiplex PCR reads through MiXCR, listing each CDR3 protein once. The table has approximately 190,000 distinct CDR3 sequences, 85% seen once. About this clonotype itself: The junction differs from germline at one of its ends, possibly a read error.

This chain connects TRBV11-1 to TRBJ2-3, with D possibly being TRBD1 (5 bases). Sequenced material: tumor tissue from primary liver carcinoma. The source of this sequence is a man aged 35 to 55 with primary liver carcinoma and hepatitis B virus infection. The CDR3 loop is CTSSLIRADPQYF. DNA for the CDR3: TGTACCAGCAGCTTAATCAGGGCAGATCCTCAGTATTTT.